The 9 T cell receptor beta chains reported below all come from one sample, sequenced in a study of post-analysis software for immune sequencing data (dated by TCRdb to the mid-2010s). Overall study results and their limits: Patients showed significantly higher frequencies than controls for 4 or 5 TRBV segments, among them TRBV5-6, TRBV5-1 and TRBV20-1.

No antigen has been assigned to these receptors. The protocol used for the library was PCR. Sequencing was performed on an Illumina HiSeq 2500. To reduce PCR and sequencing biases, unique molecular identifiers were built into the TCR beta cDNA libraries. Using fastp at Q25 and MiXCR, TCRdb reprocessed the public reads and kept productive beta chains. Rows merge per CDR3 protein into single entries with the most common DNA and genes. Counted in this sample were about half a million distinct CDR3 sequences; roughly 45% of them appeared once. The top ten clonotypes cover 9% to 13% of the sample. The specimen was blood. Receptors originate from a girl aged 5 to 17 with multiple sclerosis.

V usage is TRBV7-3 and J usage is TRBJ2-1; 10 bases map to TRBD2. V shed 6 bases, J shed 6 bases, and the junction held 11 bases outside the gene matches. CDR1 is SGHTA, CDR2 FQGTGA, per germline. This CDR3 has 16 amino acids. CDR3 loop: CASSPGWTSGINEQFF. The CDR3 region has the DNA TGTGCCAGCAGTCCTGGCTGGACTAGCGGCATCAATGAGCAGTTCTTC. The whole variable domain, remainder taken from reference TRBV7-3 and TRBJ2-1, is GAGVSQTPSNKVTEKGKYVELRCDPISGHTALYWYRQSLGQGPEFLIYFQGTGAADDSGLPNDRFFAVRPEGSVSTLKIQRTERGDSAVYLCASSPGWTSGINEQFFGPGTRLTVL.

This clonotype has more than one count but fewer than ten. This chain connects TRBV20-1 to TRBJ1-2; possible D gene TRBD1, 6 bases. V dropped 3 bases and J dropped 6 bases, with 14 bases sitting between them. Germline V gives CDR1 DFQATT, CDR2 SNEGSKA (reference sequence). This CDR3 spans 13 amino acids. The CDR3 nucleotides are TGCAGTGCTAGTTGGTCGAGGGACAATGGCTACACCTTC. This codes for CSASWSRDNGYTF.

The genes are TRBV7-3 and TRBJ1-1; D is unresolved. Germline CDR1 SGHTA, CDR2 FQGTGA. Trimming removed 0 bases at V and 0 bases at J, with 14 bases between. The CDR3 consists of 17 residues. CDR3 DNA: TGTGCCAGCAGCTTAACGGGCCAGATTAACATGAACACTGAAGCTTTCTTT. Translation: CASSLTGQINMNTEAFF.

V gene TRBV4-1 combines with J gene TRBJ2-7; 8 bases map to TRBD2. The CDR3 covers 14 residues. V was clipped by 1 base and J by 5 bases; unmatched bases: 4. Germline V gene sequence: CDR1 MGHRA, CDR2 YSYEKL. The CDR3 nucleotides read TGCGCCAGCAGCCAAGCAGCGGGAGTCGACGAGCAGTACTTC. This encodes CASSQAAGVDEQYF.

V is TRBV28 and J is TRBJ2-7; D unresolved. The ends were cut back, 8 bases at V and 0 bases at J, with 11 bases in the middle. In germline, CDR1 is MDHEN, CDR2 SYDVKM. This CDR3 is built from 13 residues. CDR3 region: CASAAENSYEQYF. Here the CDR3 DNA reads TGTGCCAGCGCCGCAGAAAACTCCTACGAGCAGTACTTC.

CDR3 protein: CASSEMAEQFF. CDR3 bases: TGTGCCAGCAGCGAGATGGCTGAGCAGTTCTTC. J is TRBJ2-1 and V is TRBV7-8; D gene ambiguous. CDR3 length equals 11 residues. The V end lost 5 bases, the J end lost 9 bases, and 8 bases lay between the germline ends. Germline-derived CDR1 and CDR2 are SGHVS and FQNEAQ.

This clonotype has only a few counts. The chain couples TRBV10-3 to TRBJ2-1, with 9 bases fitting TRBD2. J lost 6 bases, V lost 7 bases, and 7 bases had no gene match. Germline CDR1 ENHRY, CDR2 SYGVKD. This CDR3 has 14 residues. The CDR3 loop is CAITVAGEVNEQFF. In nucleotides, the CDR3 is TGTGCCATCACAGTAGCGGGAGAGGTCAATGAGCAGTTCTTC.

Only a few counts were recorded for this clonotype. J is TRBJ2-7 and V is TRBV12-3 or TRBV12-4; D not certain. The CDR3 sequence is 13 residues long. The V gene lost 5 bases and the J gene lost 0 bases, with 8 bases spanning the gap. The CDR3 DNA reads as TGTGCCAGCAGTCCCCTGACCTCCTACGAGCAGTACTTC. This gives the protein CASSPLTSYEQYF.

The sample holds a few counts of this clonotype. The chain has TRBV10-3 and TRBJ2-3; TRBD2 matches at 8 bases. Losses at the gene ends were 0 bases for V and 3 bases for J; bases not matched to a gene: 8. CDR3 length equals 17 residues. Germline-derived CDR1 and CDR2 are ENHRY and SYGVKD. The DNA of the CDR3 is TGTGCCATCAGTGAGTCGATGCTAGCGGGTGGAACAGATACGCAGTATTTT. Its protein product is CAISESMLAGGTDTQYF.